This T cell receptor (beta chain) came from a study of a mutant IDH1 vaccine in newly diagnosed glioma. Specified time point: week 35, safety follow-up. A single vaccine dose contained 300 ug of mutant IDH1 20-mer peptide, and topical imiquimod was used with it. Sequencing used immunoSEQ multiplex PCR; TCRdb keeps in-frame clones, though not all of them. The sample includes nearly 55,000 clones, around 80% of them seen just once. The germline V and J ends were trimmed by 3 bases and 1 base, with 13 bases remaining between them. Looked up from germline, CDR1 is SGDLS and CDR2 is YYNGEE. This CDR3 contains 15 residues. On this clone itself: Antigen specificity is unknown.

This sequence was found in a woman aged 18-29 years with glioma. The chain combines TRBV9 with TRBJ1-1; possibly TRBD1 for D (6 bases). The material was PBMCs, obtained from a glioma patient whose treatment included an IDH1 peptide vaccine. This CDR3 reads CASSATMTGNTEAFF. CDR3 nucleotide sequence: TGTGCCAGCAGCGCGACCATGACAGGGAACACTGAAGCTTTCTTT.